A single sample gave rise to the 12 T cell receptor beta chains below, sequenced in a study of tumor-infiltrating lymphocytes in primary liver carcinoma. Constant-region priming of approximately 500 ng total RNA yielded TCR beta cDNA. Researchers made the TCR beta libraries by running three nested multiplex PCR rounds with slightly modified ARM-PCR. It was with TRBV1-TRBV30 forward primers and a C-beta reverse primer that the first two PCR rounds were run, at approximately 10 cycles each. TCRdb processed the multiplex PCR reads anew with MiXCR; each CDR3 protein has one entry. The table has tens of thousands of distinct CDR3 sequences, roughly two thirds seen once; the top ten hold 26%. Co-extraction yielded RNA and DNA from 20-30 mg of unsorted bulk tissue. What was sequenced was tumor-adjacent normal liver tissue. The receptors were sampled from a man aged 35-49 years with primary liver carcinoma and hepatitis B virus infection.

This clonotype has at least ten counts. This chain links TRBV29-1 with TRBJ1-1; D call uncertain. V lost 5 bases to trimming and J lost 2 bases, with 3 bases between them. From germline, CDR1 is SQVTM and CDR2 ANQGSEA. The CDR3 runs 10 residues. The CDR3 region is CSVLNTEAFF. In DNA, the CDR3 is TGCAGCGTTCTAAACACTGAAGCTTTCTTT.

Concerning this clonotype: Because it lacks the conserved phenylalanine or tryptophan at the end, this CDR3 is likely a read error. The chain is built from TRBV6-5 and TRBJ2-3; tentatively, D is TRBD2 (5 bases). Looked up from germline, CDR1 is MNHEY and CDR2 is SVGAGI. The ends were cut back, 7 bases at V and 7 bases at J, with 21 bases in the middle. The CDR3 spans 15 residues. The CDR3 DNA follows: TGTGCCAGCAACCCAGGACTGGTGGGAACATATACGCAGTATCTT. Amino acids: CASNPGLVGTYTQYL.

As concerns this clonotype: Since a much larger clone is just one base distant, this may be a read error. This sequence joins TRBV10-1 and TRBJ2-2, with a tentative D call TRBD2 (5 bases). CDR1 and CDR2 from the germline V gene are WNHNN and SYGVQD (reference sequence). V lost 7 bases and J 4 bases, leaving 10 bases between the germline ends. This CDR3 is 13 amino acids long. In DNA, the CDR3 is TGCGCCAGCAATCCCAGCGGCACCGGGGAGCTGTTTTTT. Amino acids: CASNPSGTGELFF.

This clonotype was seen a handful of times. The V and J genes are TRBV28 and TRBJ2-7; D perhaps matches TRBD1 (5 bases). V dropped 3 bases and J dropped 12 bases, with 24 bases sitting between them. The CDR3 contains 15 residues. The V gene's germline CDR1 is MDHEN and CDR2 SYDVKM. The CDR3 here is CASSFGQGPAYEWYF. CDR3 nucleotides: TGTGCCAGCAGTTTCGGACAAGGACCGGCCTACGAGTGGTACTTC.

Remarks on this clonotype: Germline and junction disagree at one end, which may indicate a read error. This sequence joins TRBV7-8 and TRBJ1-2; no clear D. The CDR3 consists of 12 residues. Germline V lookup: CDR1 SGHVS, CDR2 FQNEAQ. The CDR3 bases are TGTGCCAGCTGCACTTCCGACTATAGCTACACCTTC. This sequence encodes CASCTSDYSYTF.

The chain couples TRBV14 to TRBJ2-1; D is uncertain. V was cut by 6 bases and J by 5 bases, with 17 bases left in between. The germline V gene encodes CDR1 SGHDN and CDR2 FVKESK. This CDR3 comprises 15 residues. CDR3 nucleotides: TGTGCCAGCAGTCAGTTCCTAATGGGAAACAATGAGCAGTTCTTC. Translation: CASSQFLMGNNEQFF.

About this clonotype itself: One junction end disagrees with the germline gene, perhaps due to a read error. The V and J genes are TRBV6-1 and TRBJ2-1; 10 bases match TRBD2. CDR1 and CDR2 (germline): MNHNS, SASEGT. This CDR3 has 15 amino acids. CDR3 DNA sequence: TGTGCCAGCAGTGAACTCCCTAGCGGGAGTGATGAGCAGTTTTTC. This translates into CASSELPSGSDEQFF.

To note about this clonotype: One end of the junction is discordant with germline, which a read error may explain. The chain joins TRBV4-2 to TRBJ2-7; TRBD2 might be the D (5 bases). CDR1 LGHNA and CDR2 YNFKEQ come from the germline V gene. The CDR3 sequence is 16 residues long. The CDR3 region has the DNA TGTGCCAACAGCCAAGCGGCCAGCTGGGTTTCCTACGAGCAGTACTTC. Protein product: CANSQAASWVSYEQYF.

J is TRBJ1-2 and V is TRBV29-1, with TRBD1 matching over 8 bases. CDR1 and CDR2 (germline): SQVTM, ANQGSEA. Trimming at V came to 4 bases and at J to 5 bases, leaving 6 bases not matched to a gene. CDR3 length: 13 amino acids. CDR3 protein: CSVADRVGYGYTF. In DNA form, the CDR3 reads TGCAGCGTTGCGGACAGGGTGGGATATGGCTACACCTTC.

To note about this clonotype: The final CDR3 position lacks the conserved phenylalanine or tryptophan, pointing to a likely read error. J is TRBJ1-1 and V is TRBV29-1; D not resolved. Germline V CDR1 and CDR2: SQVTM, ANQGSEA. The CDR3 covers 11 residues. CDR3 in DNA: TGCATCGTGAACCACGTCGCTGAAGCTTTCCTT. Translating gives CIVNHVAEAFL.

Concerning this clonotype: A single base separates this from a much larger clone, so it may be a read error. V is TRBV6-1 and J is TRBJ2-2, with TRBD2 identical over 11 bases. Germline CDR1 is MNHNS and CDR2 is SASEGT. This CDR3 is 16 amino acids long. CDR3 nucleotide sequence: TGTGCCAGCAAATATACTAGCGGGAGACGGACCGGGGAGCTGTGTTTT. Translation gives CASKYTSGRRTGELCF.

This clonotype was seen many times. This chain uses TRBV10-3 with TRBJ2-1; 8 positions match TRBD2. Trimming at V came to 4 bases and at J to 2 bases, leaving 7 bases not matched to a gene. Germline V gives CDR1 ENHRY, CDR2 SYGVKD. The CDR3 contains 16 residues. CDR3 residues: CAISGASGPTYNEQFF. The CDR3 coding sequence is TGTGCCATCAGTGGGGCTAGCGGGCCTACCTACAATGAGCAGTTCTTC.